The clone carrying this T cell receptor beta chain was counted a few times. Its antigen is unidentified. The TCR library protocol attached unique molecular identifiers to the individual cDNA molecules. TCRdb called the 5' RACE reads again in MiXCR, with one record for every CDR3 protein. The sample shows about 83,000 distinct CDR3 sequences, 10% of them seen only once. The data were obtained in a study of early T cells in non-severe SARS-CoV-2 infection. Study details: Bulk RNA taken from unsorted whole blood was sequenced, leaving chains unpaired.

Germline V gene data show CDR1 as MDHEN and CDR2 as SYDVKM. The length of the CDR3 is 15 residues. V was clipped by 5 bases and J by 4 bases; unmatched bases: 8. Findings and limits, study-wide: Matching with VDJdb favored anti-spike CD8 responses (missing private and CD4 specificities).

V and J are TRBV28 and TRBJ2-7; TRBD2 aligns across 10 bases. This clonotype originated in an adult who was a healthcare worker with PCR-confirmed SARS-CoV-2 infection or an uninfected control (not recorded which). This specimen was whole blood, taken at baseline. CDR3 coding DNA: TGTGCCAGCAGTGACCTAGCGGGAGCGGGTTACGAGCAGTACTTC. Encoded protein: CASSDLAGAGYEQYF.